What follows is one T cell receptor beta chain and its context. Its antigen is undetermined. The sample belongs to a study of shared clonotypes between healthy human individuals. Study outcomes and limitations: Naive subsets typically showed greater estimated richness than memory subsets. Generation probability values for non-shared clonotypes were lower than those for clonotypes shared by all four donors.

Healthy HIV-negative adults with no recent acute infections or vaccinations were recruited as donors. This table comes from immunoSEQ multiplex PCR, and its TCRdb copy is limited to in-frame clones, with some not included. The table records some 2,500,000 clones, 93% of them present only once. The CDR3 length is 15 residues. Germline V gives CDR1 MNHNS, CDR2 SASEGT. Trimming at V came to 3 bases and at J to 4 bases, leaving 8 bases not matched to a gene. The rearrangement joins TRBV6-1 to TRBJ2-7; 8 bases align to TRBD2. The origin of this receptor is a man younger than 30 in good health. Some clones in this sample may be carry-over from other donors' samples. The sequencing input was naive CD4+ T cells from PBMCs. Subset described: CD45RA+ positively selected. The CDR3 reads CASSEGSGSLYEQYF. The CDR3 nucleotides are TGTGCCAGCAGTGAGGGGAGCGGGAGTTTGTACGAGCAGTACTTC.